This entry lists 27 T cell receptor beta chains sequenced from one sample in a study of T cells in Graves' hyperthyroidism and ophthalmopathy. Amplification of TCR beta CDR3 regions used RNA as the template. HTBI primers drove first-round RT-PCR of the TCR CDR3. TCRdb re-analysed the multiplex PCR reads in MiXCR, keeping a single row per CDR3 protein. The sample lists hundreds of thousands of distinct CDR3 sequences; roughly 13% were seen once. Sequencing input: blood. The receptors were gathered from a woman in her forties with Graves' ophthalmopathy.

This clonotype was observed at least ten times. This chain connects TRBV2 to TRBJ2-7; D is uncertain. This CDR3 is built from 15 residues. Looked up from germline, CDR1 is SNHLY and CDR2 is FYNNEI. Trimming took 4 bases from V and 2 from J, leaving 15 bases between them. Here the CDR3 reads CASSGPSVIAYEQYF. The CDR3 bases are TGTGCCAGCAGTGGTCCCAGCGTTATCGCCTACGAGCAGTACTTC.

This chain uses TRBV20-1 with TRBJ2-1; 14 nucleotides agree with TRBD2. The trim removed 6 bases at V and 1 base at J, leaving 8 bases unmatched. Germline CDR1 and CDR2: DFQATT and SNEGSKA (reference sequence). The CDR3 runs 17 residues. This chain's CDR3 is CSALTSGGAASYNEQFF. For the CDR3, the DNA is TGCAGTGCCCTGACTAGCGGGGGGGCCGCGTCCTACAATGAGCAGTTCTTC.

This clonotype was picked up many times. The gene calls are TRBV7-8 and TRBJ2-7, with TRBD1 identical over 7 bases. The CDR3 runs to 17 residues. In germline, CDR1 is SGHVS, CDR2 FQNEAQ. The junction had 14 bases not matched to a gene; V was cut back by 3 bases and J by 3 bases. The CDR3 region is CASSLSRGTENVYEQYF. The CDR3 nucleotides read TGTGCCAGCAGCTTGAGTCGAGGGACAGAAAACGTCTACGAGCAGTACTTC.

About this clonotype itself: At one end the junction does not follow the germline gene, possibly because of a read error. The V and J genes are TRBV4-1 and TRBJ2-6; maybe TRBD1 (5 bases). Germline V gene data show CDR1 as MGHRA and CDR2 as YSYEKL. The CDR3 extends over 16 amino acids. The CDR3 DNA follows: TGCGCCAGCAGCCAAGTAGGGGTTTCTGGGGTCAACGTCCTGACTTTC. This translates into CASSQVGVSGVNVLTF.

The chain employs TRBV29-1 and TRBJ1-2, with 9 bases aligning to TRBD1. This CDR3 region has 14 residues. The V and J ends lost 4 bases and 4 bases, in that order; junction bases with no gene match: 7. The V gene's germline CDR1 is SQVTM and CDR2 ANQGSEA. This CDR3 reads CSVVRTGVSYGYTF. As DNA, the CDR3 is TGCAGCGTTGTTAGGACAGGGGTCTCCTATGGCTACACCTTC.

This clonotype was counted ten times or more. CDR3 coding DNA: TGTGCCAGCAGTTTAGCGGTTAGCGGGGCTAGCACAGATACGCAGTATTTT. Amino acid sequence: CASSLAVSGASTDTQYF. The rearrangement uses TRBV12-3 or TRBV12-4 and TRBJ2-3, with 8 bases that match TRBD2. The CDR3 spans 17 residues. V shed 0 bases, J shed 0 bases, and the junction held 5 bases outside the gene matches.

This rearrangement joins TRBV5-6 to TRBJ1-5; 8 bases match TRBD1. This CDR3 is 14 amino acids long. J lost 5 bases, V lost 4 bases, and 5 bases had no gene match. The V gene's germline CDR1 is SGHDT and CDR2 YYEEEE. The CDR3 sequence is CASSRQGMYQPQHF. As DNA, the CDR3 is TGTGCCAGCAGCAGACAGGGGATGTATCAGCCCCAGCATTTT.

This clonotype showed up just a few times. The J gene is TRBJ1-2, the V gene TRBV28; D remains unclear. The CDR3 has 13 amino acids. Per the germline V gene, CDR1 is MDHEN and CDR2 is SYDVKM. V lost 4 bases, J lost 8 bases, and 14 bases lay in between. The CDR3 reads CASSSGVPDGYTF. The CDR3 nucleotides are TGTGCCAGCAGTTCTGGGGTTCCTGACGGCTACACCTTC.

The chain has TRBV20-1 and TRBJ2-3; 7 bases fit TRBD1. This CDR3 spans 12 amino acids. CDR1 is DFQATT, CDR2 SNEGSKA, per germline (reference sequence). J gave up 11 bases and V 3 bases, and 8 bases lay outside the gene matches. CDR3 protein: CSASLAGTEQYF. The DNA of the CDR3 is TGCAGTGCTAGCCTTGCCGGGACAGAGCAGTATTTT.

The sample holds many counts of this clonotype. The J gene is TRBJ2-1, the V gene TRBV7-2; D unresolved. V dropped 5 bases and J dropped 8 bases, with 7 bases sitting between them. The CDR3 loop spans 11 amino acids. Germline CDR1 is SGHTA and CDR2 is FQGNSA. This CDR3 reads CASSPSYEQFF. The CDR3 DNA sequence: TGTGCCAGCAGCCCCAGCTATGAGCAGTTCTTC.

The sample holds many counts of this clonotype. The genes are TRBV14 and TRBJ2-3; D gene unclear. The V end was cut by 3 bases, the J end by 6 bases, with 16 bases between. The CDR3 is 15 amino acids. The germline gives CDR1 SGHDN, CDR2 FVKESK. CDR3 sequence: CASSQTGPMGDTQYF. In nucleotides, the CDR3 is TGTGCCAGCAGCCAGACGGGCCCCATGGGGGATACGCAGTATTTT.

This clonotype has ten or more counts. The chain uses TRBV6-1 and TRBJ2-7, with 10 bases identical to TRBD2. Germline trimming cut 6 bases from V and 0 bases from J; bases unmatched to any gene: 5. The CDR3 length is 15 residues. In germline, CDR1 is MNHNS, CDR2 SASEGT. The DNA of the CDR3 is TGTGCCAGCAGACCACTAGCGGGACCCTCCTACGAGCAGTACTTC. Protein: CASRPLAGPSYEQYF.

This clonotype was recorded at least ten times. The chain couples TRBV2 to TRBJ2-1, with 9 bases identical to TRBD1. Germline assignment: CDR1 SNHLY and CDR2 FYNNEI. The CDR3 spans 12 residues. The junction had 5 bases not matched to a gene; V was cut back by 2 bases and J by 15 bases. CDR3 in DNA: TGTGCCAGCAGTGAACGGACAGGGGTTCGGTTCTTC. Its protein product is CASSERTGVRFF.

This clonotype was found many times. The J gene is TRBJ2-5, the V gene TRBV18; D remains ambiguous. The CDR3 is made up of 13 amino acids. The V gene lost 3 bases and the J gene lost 2 bases, with 7 bases spanning the gap. Germline-derived CDR1 and CDR2 are KGHSH and LQKENI. The DNA of the CDR3 is TGTGCCAGCTCACCCCTGGGGCAAGAGACCCAGTACTTC. Translating gives CASSPLGQETQYF.

The sample holds many counts of this clonotype. The chain links TRBV7-8 to TRBJ2-1; TRBD2 aligns across 8 bases. The V gene end was trimmed by 2 bases and the J gene end by 7 bases; junction bases not matched to a gene: 10. The germline CDR1 and CDR2 sequences are SGHVS and FQNEAQ. The CDR3 loop spans 16 amino acids. CDR3 coding DNA: TGTGCCAGCAGCTTACCGGGGGGGCCTCTTATGAATGAGCAGTTCTTC. This encodes CASSLPGGPLMNEQFF.

This clonotype was observed a handful of times. The chain has TRBV5-1 and TRBJ2-7; TRBD1 matches at 7 bases. V lost 4 bases and J lost 2; bases outside the gene matches: 9. The germline CDR1 and CDR2 sequences are SGHRS and YFSETQ. This CDR3 region has 15 residues. CDR3 nucleotide sequence: TGCGCCAGCAGCAAGGGACAGTCGGAGGCCTACGAGCAGTACTTC. Translation: CASSKGQSEAYEQYF.

This clonotype was picked up many times. The CDR3 nucleotides read TGTGCCAGTAAAGTACCGGGACAGAAAAACTATGGCTACACCTTC. It is translated as CASKVPGQKNYGYTF. This chain links TRBV19 with TRBJ1-2; TRBD1 matches at 7 bases. The germline V gene encodes CDR1 LNHDA and CDR2 SQIVND (reference sequence). V gave up 7 bases and J gave up 2 bases; unmatched junction bases: 10. The CDR3 spans 15 residues. The whole variable domain, remainder taken from reference TRBV19 and TRBJ1-2, is DGGITQSPKYLFRKEGQNVTLSCEQNLNHDAMYWYRQDPGQGLRLIYYSQIVNDFQKGDIAEGYSVSREKKESFPLTVTSAQKNPTAFYLCASKVPGQKNYGYTFGSGTRLTVV.

V is TRBV4-1 and J is TRBJ2-1; tentative D call: TRBD2 (7 bases). Trimming cost V 0 bases and J 3 bases, with 18 bases left between them. The length of the CDR3 is 18 residues. The germline CDR1 and CDR2 sequences are MGHRA and YSYEKL. Here the CDR3 reads CASSQDLLLRGGYNEQFF. CDR3 bases: TGCGCCAGCAGCCAAGACCTGTTGTTAAGGGGGGGCTACAATGAGCAGTTCTTC.

The chain joins TRBV30 to TRBJ2-5; D is undetermined. This CDR3 region has 14 residues. V was shortened by 0 bases and J by 3 bases, with 11 bases between the two germline ends. The germline CDR1 and CDR2 sequences are GTSNPN and SVGIG (reference sequence). CDR3 nucleotide sequence: TGTGCCTGGAGTGTAATAGGCTTAAAAGAGACCCAGTACTTC. It is translated as CAWSVIGLKETQYF.

The chain recombines TRBV29-1 with TRBJ2-7; 16 nucleotides agree with TRBD2. This CDR3 has 16 residues. Per germline, CDR1 SQVTM and CDR2 ANQGSEA. With V trimmed by 1 base and J by 3 bases, 3 bases remained unmatched. CDR3 protein: CSVEGGLAGGVYEQYF. The CDR3 DNA reads as TGCAGCGTTGAAGGGGGACTAGCGGGGGGGGTCTACGAGCAGTACTTC.

This chain connects TRBV4-1 to TRBJ2-1; 7 positions match TRBD2. The germline V gene has CDR1 MGHRA and CDR2 YSYEKL. The J segment lost 6 bases and the V segment lost 4 bases, leaving 6 bases of the junction unmatched. The length of the CDR3 is 14 residues. CDR3 protein: CASSRGGAGNEQFF. The CDR3 coding sequence is TGCGCCAGCAGCCGGGGGGGAGCGGGCAATGAGCAGTTCTTC.

This chain uses TRBV24-1 with TRBJ2-6; no definite D call. Germline lookup yields CDR1 KGHDR and CDR2 SFDVKD. This CDR3 spans 17 amino acids. Trimming shortened V by 4 bases and J by 2 bases, and 14 bases separated the two germline ends. For the CDR3, the DNA is TGTGCCACCAGTGAGTCTACTTTGAGCCCTGGGGCCAACGTCCTGACTTTC. Amino acids: CATSESTLSPGANVLTF.

Ten or more counts support this clonotype. This chain uses TRBV6-1 with TRBJ2-2; D remains ambiguous. In germline, CDR1 is MNHNS, CDR2 SASEGT. CDR3 size: 15 residues. V was pared by 6 bases and J by 4 bases, with 15 bases between. CDR3 residues: CASSPSLGLTGELFF. CDR3 nucleotide sequence: TGTGCCAGCAGCCCCTCCTTAGGGCTCACCGGGGAGCTGTTTTTT.

This clonotype was observed a few times. The chain couples TRBV28 to TRBJ1-5; tentatively, D is TRBD1 (5 bases). The CDR3 runs 16 residues. The germline V and J ends were trimmed by 6 bases and 1 base, with 16 bases remaining between them. The germline CDR1 and CDR2 sequences are MDHEN and SYDVKM. Here the CDR3 reads CASSIIGRGSNQPQHF. DNA of the CDR3: TGTGCCAGCAGCATTATAGGACGGGGGAGCAATCAGCCCCAGCATTTT.

The gene calls are TRBV19 and TRBJ1-5; D not certain. V was shortened by 4 bases and J by 0 bases, with 7 bases between the two germline ends. This CDR3 is built from 14 residues. Germline CDR1 LNHDA, CDR2 SQIVND (reference sequence). The CDR3: CASSSPYSNQPQHF. CDR3 sequence (DNA): TGTGCCAGTAGTAGCCCTTATAGCAATCAGCCCCAGCATTTT.

The chain uses TRBV18 and TRBJ1-4; 7 nucleotides match TRBD1. Germline CDR1 and CDR2: KGHSH and LQKENI. Losses at the gene ends were 2 bases for V and 4 bases for J; bases not matched to a gene: 4. The CDR3 has 15 residues. CDR3: CASSPGTADNEKLFF. CDR3 sequence (DNA): TGTGCCAGCTCACCAGGGACAGCAGATAATGAAAAACTGTTTTTT. Using reference TRBV18 and TRBJ1-4 for the parts outside the CDR3, the full variable domain is NAGVMQNPRHLVRRRGQEARLRCSPMKGHSHVYWYRQLPEEGLKFMVYLQKENIIDESGMPKERFSAEFPKEGPSILRIQQVVRGDSAAYFCASSPGTADNEKLFFGSGTQLSVL.

This clonotype has at least ten counts. This chain uses TRBV11-3 with TRBJ1-1; D is ambiguous. The CDR3 has 14 residues. Trimming took 0 bases from V and 8 from J, leaving 13 bases between them. CDR1 and CDR2 from the germline V gene are SGHNT and YENEEA. The CDR3 is CASSLEGKAVEAFF. The CDR3 nucleotides read TGTGCCAGCAGCTTAGAGGGTAAGGCAGTCGAAGCTTTCTTT.